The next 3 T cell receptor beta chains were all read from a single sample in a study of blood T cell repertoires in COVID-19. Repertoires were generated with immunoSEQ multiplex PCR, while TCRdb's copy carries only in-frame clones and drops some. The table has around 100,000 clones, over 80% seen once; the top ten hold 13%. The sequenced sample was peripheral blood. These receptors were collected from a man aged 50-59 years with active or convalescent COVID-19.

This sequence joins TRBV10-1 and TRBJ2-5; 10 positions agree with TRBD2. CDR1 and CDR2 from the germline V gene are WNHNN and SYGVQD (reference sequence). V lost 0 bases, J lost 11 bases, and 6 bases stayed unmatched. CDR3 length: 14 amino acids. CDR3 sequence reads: CASSESATSGNQYF. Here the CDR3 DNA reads TGCGCCAGCAGTGAGTCAGCTACTAGCGGGAATCAGTACTTC.

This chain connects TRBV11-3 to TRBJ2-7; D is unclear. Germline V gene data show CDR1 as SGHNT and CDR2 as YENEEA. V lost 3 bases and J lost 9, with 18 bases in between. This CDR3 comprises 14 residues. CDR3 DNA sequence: TGTGCCAGCAGCTTTGATCCGGATCCTAGTGGGCAGTACTTC. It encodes CASSFDPDPSGQYF.

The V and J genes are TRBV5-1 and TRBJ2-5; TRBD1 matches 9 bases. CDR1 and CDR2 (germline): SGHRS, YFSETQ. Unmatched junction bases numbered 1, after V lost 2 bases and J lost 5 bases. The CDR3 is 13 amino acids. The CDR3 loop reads CASSFGTGETQYF. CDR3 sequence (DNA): TGCGCCAGCAGCTTTGGGACAGGGGAGACCCAGTACTTC.